Below, 5 T cell receptor beta chains from the same sample are listed, as sequenced in a study of cytomegalovirus exposure and HLA in healthy donors. Measured with immunoSEQ multiplex PCR; TCRdb has only the in-frame clones, and not every one. The sample holds over 90,000 clones, just under 95% seen once. The specimen sequenced was PBMCs. All receptors derive from a woman between 18 and 30 years old in good health and CMV-seronegative.

The chain recombines TRBV2 with TRBJ2-3; D gene unclear. V shed 6 bases and J shed 9 bases, with 13 bases lying between them. The germline CDR1 and CDR2 sequences are SNHLY and FYNNEI. The CDR3 has 12 residues. The CDR3 DNA sequence: TGTGCCAGCAGAGATCCCACCGGGACGCAGTATTTT. Translating gives CASRDPTGTQYF.

This chain uses TRBV5-1 with TRBJ2-3; 7 bases line up with TRBD1. Germline assignment: CDR1 SGHRS and CDR2 YFSETQ. With 4 bases clipped from V and 3 bases from J, the junction kept 8 bases outside the gene matches. CDR3 length: 15 amino acids. DNA for the CDR3: TGCGCCAGCAGCCCGGACAGGTCCAAAACAGATACGCAGTATTTT. This gives the protein CASSPDRSKTDTQYF.

The chain is built from TRBV14 and TRBJ1-2; TRBD1 agrees at 9 bases. The CDR3 is made up of 15 amino acids. J lost 6 bases, V lost 1 base, and 6 bases had no gene match. The germline V gene encodes CDR1 SGHDN and CDR2 FVKESK. In nucleotides, the CDR3 is TGTGCCAGCAGCCAAGTTACAGGGGGCGCAAATGGCTACACCTTC. Protein product: CASSQVTGGANGYTF.

A single count supports this clone. The CDR3 sequence is CASSAASGIMSNEQFF. CDR3 DNA: TGTGCCAGCAGTGCGGCTAGCGGGATCATGTCCAATGAGCAGTTCTTC. The gene calls are TRBV2 and TRBJ2-1; TRBD2 matches at 9 bases. The V and J ends lost 4 bases and 6 bases, in that order; junction bases with no gene match: 10. This CDR3 has 16 residues. Germline V gene sequence: CDR1 SNHLY, CDR2 FYNNEI.

The V gene is TRBV30, the J gene TRBJ1-5; D is possibly TRBD1 (5 bases). The CDR3 covers 16 residues. Germline CDR1 reads GTSNPN; CDR2 reads SVGIG (reference sequence). V lost 4 bases and J lost 2, with 18 bases in between. The CDR3 region has the DNA TGTGCCTGGACTTCCCCGGGACTGCTCCGCAATCAGCCCCAGCATTTT. It yields the protein CAWTSPGLLRNQPQHF.